This T cell receptor beta chain was sequenced in a study of control samples from healthy donors and cancer patients. The table came from immunoSEQ multiplex PCR; TCRdb's copy has only in-frame clones and leaves some out. The sample lists about 86,000 clones, 85% to 90% occurring once. Trimming took 4 bases from V and 3 from J; bases not matched to a gene: 13. The germline gives CDR1 SGDLS, CDR2 YYNGEE. The CDR3 loop spans 17 amino acids. This clonotype originated in a woman aged 45-65 years with colorectal cancer. Sample: PBMCs. V is TRBV9 and J is TRBJ2-1, with 7 nucleotides matching TRBD2. The CDR3 DNA reads as TGTGCCAGCAGCCCCGCTGGGGGGGAGATCTTCTACAATGAGCAGTTCTTC. The encoded protein is CASSPAGGEIFYNEQFF.